The 13 T cell receptor beta chains listed next were all sequenced from one sample in a study of T cell responses to AZD1222 COVID-19 vaccine. Clones were sequenced by immunoSEQ multiplex PCR, and TCRdb holds only the in-frame ones, with some missing. The data show about 100,000 clones, with about 90% seen just once and 4% to 4.5% held by the top ten. Sequencing used peripheral blood, obtained on day 0 of MenACWY control vaccination. The receptors were gathered from an adult in good health.

In its sample, this clone was seen once. CDR3 sequence reads: CASSFRRDQDEQYF. For the CDR3, the DNA is TGTGCCAGCAGTTTCCGCCGGGACCAAGACGAGCAGTACTTC. This chain connects TRBV27 to TRBJ2-7; possibly TRBD1 or TRBD2 for D (5 bases each). CDR3 length equals 14 residues. The V end was cut by 3 bases, the J end by 5 bases, with 14 bases between. The germline V gene has CDR1 MNHEY and CDR2 SMNVEV (reference sequence).

This CDR3 is CASRAGEQFF. For the CDR3, the DNA is TGTGCCAGCAGGGCGGGTGAGCAGTTCTTC. The rearrangement joins TRBV28 to TRBJ2-1, with a possible D match to TRBD2 (5 bases). V was cut by 6 bases and J by 9 bases, with 6 bases left in between. This CDR3 comprises 10 residues. CDR1 is MDHEN, CDR2 SYDVKM, per germline. The variable domain in full, with the rest retrieved from reference TRBV28 and TRBJ2-1, is DVKVTQSSRYLVKRTGEKVFLECVQDMDHENMFWYRQDPGLGLRLIYFSYDVKMKEKGDIPEGYSVSREKKERFSLILESASTNQTSMYLCASRAGEQFFGPGTRLTVL.

This chain joins TRBV5-6 and TRBJ2-1; D is unresolved. Germline V gene lookup returns CDR1 SGHDT and CDR2 YYEEEE. V was clipped by 4 bases and J by 7 bases, with 18 bases between them. This CDR3 spans 15 amino acids. CDR3 loop: CASSQTLGLYNEQFF. In DNA form, the CDR3 reads TGTGCCAGCAGCCAAACCCTAGGGCTATATAATGAGCAGTTCTTC. Full variable domain (outside the CDR3, taken from reference TRBV5-6 and TRBJ2-1): DAGVTQSPTHLIKTRGQQVTLRCSPKSGHDTVSWYQQALGQGPQFIFQYYEEEERQRGNFPDRFSGHQFPNYSSELNVNALLLGDSALYLCASSQTLGLYNEQFFGPGTRLTVL.

The sample holds many counts of this clone. The chain combines TRBV3-1 (or the pseudogene TRBV3-2) with TRBJ1-3; no clear D gene. Per germline, CDR1 LGHDT and CDR2 YNNKEL (reference sequence). The CDR3 contains 15 residues. The V end lost 4 bases, the J end lost 0 bases, and 10 bases lay between the germline ends. CDR3 residues: CASSLTGDSGNTIYF. The DNA of the CDR3 is TGTGCCAGCAGCCTAACTGGAGACTCTGGAAACACCATATATTTT.

The chain links TRBV6-5 to TRBJ2-3, with D perhaps matching TRBD2 (6 bases). Deletions cut 4 bases from V and 0 bases from J, with 11 bases between. There are 15 residues in the CDR3. CDR1 and CDR2 from the germline V gene are MNHEY and SVGAGI. In nucleotides, the CDR3 is TGTGCCAGCAGTTTGGGAGGAGCCAGCACAGATACGCAGTATTTT. Its translation is CASSLGGASTDTQYF.

J is TRBJ1-1 and V is TRBV2; no firm D call. This CDR3 contains 14 residues. Germline V gene data show CDR1 as SNHLY and CDR2 as FYNNEI. Trimming cost V 3 bases and J 4 bases, with 12 bases left between them. The chain's CDR3 is CASSERVKGTEAFF. DNA for the CDR3: TGTGCCAGCAGTGAGCGGGTCAAGGGCACTGAAGCTTTCTTT.

V usage is TRBV7-2 and J usage is TRBJ2-3; the D gene is possibly TRBD2 (6 bases). Germline CDR1 and CDR2: SGHTA and FQGNSA. The CDR3 totals 13 residues. V shed 7 bases and J shed 7 bases, with 15 bases lying between them. Written as DNA, the CDR3 is TGTGCCAGCAATAGGGACTCCACCAATACGCAGTATTTT. Its protein product is CASNRDSTNTQYF.

J is TRBJ2-1 and V is TRBV19, with TRBD2 matching 14 bases. After removal of 7 bases from V and 9 bases from J, the junction contained 11 bases not matched to a gene. This CDR3 is 16 amino acids long. Per germline, CDR1 LNHDA and CDR2 SQIVND (reference sequence). In DNA, the CDR3 is TGTGCCAGTACCAACGTGGGACTAGCGGGAGAGGCTGAGCAGTTCTTC. Protein sequence: CASTNVGLAGEAEQFF.

The chain couples TRBV19 to TRBJ2-3; 7 positions agree with TRBD1. The germline CDR1 and CDR2 sequences are LNHDA and SQIVND (reference sequence). This CDR3 contains 15 residues. V was pared by 4 bases and J by 5 bases, with 9 bases of the junction left unmatched. CDR3 coding DNA: TGTGCCAGTAGTACAGCCTCGACAGGGAAAGATACGCAGTATTTT. It specifies CASSTASTGKDTQYF.

The chain has TRBV6-2 or TRBV6-3 and TRBJ1-1, with D maybe TRBD1 (5 bases). This CDR3 spans 13 amino acids. Deletions cut 5 bases from V and 6 bases from J, with 13 bases between. Germline V gives CDR1 MNHEY, CDR2 SVGEGT. The CDR3 here is CASSPSRDAEAFF. Written as DNA, the CDR3 is TGTGCCAGCAGTCCCTCCAGGGACGCTGAAGCTTTCTTT.

V usage is TRBV6-5 and J usage is TRBJ2-5; 7 bases agree with TRBD2. CDR1 is MNHEY and CDR2 is SVGAGI in the germline V gene. The CDR3 is 13 residues long. The junction had 5 bases not matched to a gene; V was cut back by 6 bases and J by 4 bases. The CDR3, as DNA: TGTGCCAGCAGAGGCGGGAGAGGAGAGACCCAGTACTTC. It translates to CASRGGRGETQYF.

The V gene is TRBV6-5, the J gene TRBJ1-1; no definite D call. This CDR3 is 13 amino acids long. With 4 bases removed from V and 0 bases from J, the gap between germline ends came to 6 bases. CDR1 MNHEY and CDR2 SVGAGI come from the germline V gene. CDR3 amino acids: CASSFRLNTEAFF. The CDR3, as DNA: TGTGCCAGCAGTTTCAGATTGAACACTGAAGCTTTCTTT.

In this sample, this clone turned up once. DNA of the CDR3: TGTGCCATCAGTGGGCAGGGTCATGAAAAACTGTTTTTT. It codes for CAISGQGHEKLFF. J is TRBJ1-4 and V is TRBV10-3; D might be TRBD1 (5 bases). Germline loops: CDR1 ENHRY, CDR2 SYGVKD. Deletions cut 4 bases from V and 6 bases from J, with 9 bases between. The length of the CDR3 is 13 residues.